This T cell receptor beta chain stems from a study of blood T cell repertoires in COVID-19 (dated by TCRdb to 2020 to 2022). Broadly, across the study: Collaborator samples came from the United States, Italy and Spain and covered acute and convalescent phases of COVID-19. The material from the prospective study consisted of cDNA or gDNA derived from T cells, B-cell-depleted T cells, or PBMCs. Subjects who had been exposed to COVID-19, were actively infected with it, or had recovered from it provided the deeply sampled blood TCRbeta repertoires that made up the dataset. A freely available public database, intended as a resource for researchers studying the immune response to SARS-CoV-2, is where the repertoires were released. The samples were drawn from two sources: the first 160 participants of the ongoing ImmuneRACE study, and 1,254 subjects contributed by 6 global collaborators. The sample metadata nearly always contained a de-identified subject ID, COVID-19 status, age in years and sex. Where available, HLA class I and class II types were obtained from metadata supplied by the sample provider rather than from assay-based typing. The study at large found these results: How much clinical and demographic metadata was included differed by source and by participant, and the metadata was provided uncurated.

TCRbeta CDR3 regions were amplified from genomic DNA using the immunoSEQ Assay, a bias-controlled multiplex PCR. In the authors' own workflow: Nucleated cell counts per sample were estimated from amplification of reference gene primers within the assay. To quantify the absolute abundance of each unique TCRbeta CDR3 rearrangement, sequence reads were collapsed and filtered. For each sample, productive Simpson clonality was calculated by taking the square root of Simpson's diversity index across productive rearrangements. The immuneACCESS repertoire file appears here via TCRdb, limited to in-frame rearrangements. These files lack a portion of the clones; in checked studies, under half of the deficit traces to unresolved V genes, and the cause of the others is not known. D and trimming were read from the DNA, whereas the V and J calls and clone size are those reported in that table. Recorded for this sample are around 200,000 clones; 80% to 90% of them occurred a single time. Jointly, the top ten make up 3.7% of the sample.

Collaborating institutions collected whole blood in K2EDTA tubes following their own protocols. For TCRbeta analysis, collaborators shipped samples as frozen whole blood, isolated PBMCs, or DNA extracted from either of those sample types. As concerns this clone: Its antigen is unknown. No much larger clonotype is one base removed from it; base qualities were not supplied. The identical CDR3 is also encoded by other nucleotide sequences in the sample.

This receptor was taken from a man aged 18 to 29 with active or convalescent COVID-19. Sequencing was carried out using peripheral blood.

CDR3 sequence: CASSYGGLYEQYF. The DNA sequence is given as TGTGCCAGCAGTTACGGGGGCCTTTACGAGCAGTACTTC. This chain is built from TRBV6-2 or TRBV6-3 and TRBJ2-7; TRBD1 is a weak D gene call, 6 bases matching. V is shortened by 2 bases, J by 4 bases, and the region joining them spans 9 bases. CDR1 MNHEY and CDR2 SVGEGT are derived from the germline V gene. The cysteine opens and the phenylalanine closes a CDR3 of 13 amino acids. The kept DNA is CDR3 alone, 39 bases in frame from the first base.